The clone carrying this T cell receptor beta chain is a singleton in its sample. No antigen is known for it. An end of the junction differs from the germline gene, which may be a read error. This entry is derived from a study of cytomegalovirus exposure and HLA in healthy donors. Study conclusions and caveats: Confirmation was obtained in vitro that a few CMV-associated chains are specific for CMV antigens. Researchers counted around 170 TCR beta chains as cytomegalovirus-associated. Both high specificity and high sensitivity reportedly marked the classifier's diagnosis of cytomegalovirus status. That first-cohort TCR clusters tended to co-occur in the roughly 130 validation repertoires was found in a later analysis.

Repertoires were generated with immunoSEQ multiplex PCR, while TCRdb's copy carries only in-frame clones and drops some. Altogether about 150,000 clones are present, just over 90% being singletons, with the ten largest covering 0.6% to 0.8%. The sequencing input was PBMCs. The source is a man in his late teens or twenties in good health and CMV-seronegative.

This chain's CDR3 is CASSPGTSGQGTQYF. Here the CDR3 DNA reads TGCGCCAGCAGCCCCGGGACTAGCGGCCAAGGGACCCAGTACTTC. The chain combines TRBV5-1 with TRBJ2-5; 11 bases align to TRBD2. The length of the CDR3 is 15 residues. Germline assignment: CDR1 SGHRS and CDR2 YFSETQ.